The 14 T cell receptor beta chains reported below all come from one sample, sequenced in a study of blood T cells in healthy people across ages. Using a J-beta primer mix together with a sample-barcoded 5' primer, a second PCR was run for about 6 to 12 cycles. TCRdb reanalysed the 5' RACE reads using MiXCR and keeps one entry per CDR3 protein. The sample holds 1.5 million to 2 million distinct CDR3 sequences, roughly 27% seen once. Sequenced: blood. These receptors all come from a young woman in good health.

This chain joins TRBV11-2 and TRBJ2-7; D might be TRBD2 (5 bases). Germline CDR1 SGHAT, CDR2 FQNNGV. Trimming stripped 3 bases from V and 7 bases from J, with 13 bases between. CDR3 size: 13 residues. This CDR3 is CASSLSGFEEQYF. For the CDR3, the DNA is TGTGCCAGCAGCTTGAGCGGATTCGAGGAGCAGTACTTC.

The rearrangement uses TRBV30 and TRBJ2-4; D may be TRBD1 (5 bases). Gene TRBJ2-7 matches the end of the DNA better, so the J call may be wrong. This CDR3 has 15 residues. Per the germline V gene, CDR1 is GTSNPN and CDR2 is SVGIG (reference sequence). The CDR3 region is CAWRITSGRAYEQYF. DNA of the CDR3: TGTGCCTGGAGGATCACCTCGGGCAGGGCTTACGAGCAGTACTTC.

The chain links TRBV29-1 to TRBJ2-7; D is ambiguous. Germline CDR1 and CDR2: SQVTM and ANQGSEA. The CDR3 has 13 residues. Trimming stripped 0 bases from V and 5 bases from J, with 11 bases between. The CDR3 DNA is TGCAGCGTTGAAGACTGGTCCGGCCACGAGCAGTACTTC. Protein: CSVEDWSGHEQYF.

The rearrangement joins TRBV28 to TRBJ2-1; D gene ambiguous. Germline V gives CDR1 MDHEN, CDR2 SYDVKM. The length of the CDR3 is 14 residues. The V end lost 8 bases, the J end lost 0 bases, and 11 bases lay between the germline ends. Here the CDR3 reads CASLSVSSYNEQFF. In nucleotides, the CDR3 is TGTGCCAGCCTGTCGGTGAGCTCCTACAATGAGCAGTTCTTC.

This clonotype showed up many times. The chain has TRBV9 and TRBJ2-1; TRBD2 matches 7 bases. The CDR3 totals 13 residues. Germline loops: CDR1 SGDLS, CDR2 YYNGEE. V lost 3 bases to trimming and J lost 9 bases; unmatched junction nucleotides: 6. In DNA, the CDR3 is TGTGCCAGCAGCGCGCCGAGCGGGATTGAGCAGTTCTTC. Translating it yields CASSAPSGIEQFF. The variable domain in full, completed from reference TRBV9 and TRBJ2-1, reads DSGVTQTPKHLITATGQRVTLRCSPRSGDLSVYWYQQSLDQGLQFLIQYYNGEERAKGNILERFSAQQFPDLHSELNLSSLELGDSALYFCASSAPSGIEQFFGPGTRLTVL.

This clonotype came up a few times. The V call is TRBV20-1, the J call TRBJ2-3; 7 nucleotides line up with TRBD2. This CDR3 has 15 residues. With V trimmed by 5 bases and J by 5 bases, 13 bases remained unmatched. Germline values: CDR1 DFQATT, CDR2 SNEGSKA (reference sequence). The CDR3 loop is CSAVGPSGALDTQYF. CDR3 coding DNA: TGCAGTGCTGTTGGCCCTAGCGGAGCCCTAGATACGCAGTATTTT.

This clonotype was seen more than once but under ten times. The CDR3 DNA is TGCAGCGTGGGCAGGAGCTTGAACACTGAAGCTTTCTTT. Translation gives CSVGRSLNTEAFF. The gene calls are TRBV29-1 and TRBJ1-1; D is unclear. Germline V gene lookup returns CDR1 SQVTM and CDR2 ANQGSEA. Trimming took 6 bases from V and 0 from J, leaving 11 bases between them. The CDR3 is made up of 13 amino acids.

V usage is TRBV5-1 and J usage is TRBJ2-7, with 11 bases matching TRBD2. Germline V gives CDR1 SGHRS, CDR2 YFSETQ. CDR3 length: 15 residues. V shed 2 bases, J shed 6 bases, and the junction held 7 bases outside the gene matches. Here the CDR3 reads CASSFVGTSGSEQYF. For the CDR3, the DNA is TGCGCCAGCAGCTTTGTCGGGACTAGCGGTTCCGAGCAGTACTTC.

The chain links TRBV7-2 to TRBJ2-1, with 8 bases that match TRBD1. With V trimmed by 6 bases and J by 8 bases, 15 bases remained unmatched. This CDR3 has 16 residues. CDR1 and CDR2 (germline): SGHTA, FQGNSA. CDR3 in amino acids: CASRLGQGTLGDEQFF. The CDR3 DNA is TGTGCCAGCAGACTTGGACAGGGTACTTTGGGCGATGAGCAGTTCTTC.

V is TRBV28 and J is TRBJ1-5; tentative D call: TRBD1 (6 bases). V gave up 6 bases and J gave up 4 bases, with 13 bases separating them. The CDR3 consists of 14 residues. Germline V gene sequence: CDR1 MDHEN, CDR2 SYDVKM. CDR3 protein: CASRRGRANQPQHF. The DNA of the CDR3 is TGTGCCAGCAGGCGGGGGCGGGCGAATCAGCCCCAGCATTTT.

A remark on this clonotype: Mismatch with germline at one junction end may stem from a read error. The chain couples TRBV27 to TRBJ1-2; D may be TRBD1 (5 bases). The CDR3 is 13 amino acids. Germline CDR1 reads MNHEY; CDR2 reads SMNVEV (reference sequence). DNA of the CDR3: TGTGCCAGCAGGGGGACGGTTAACTATGGCCACACCTTC. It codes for CASRGTVNYGHTF.

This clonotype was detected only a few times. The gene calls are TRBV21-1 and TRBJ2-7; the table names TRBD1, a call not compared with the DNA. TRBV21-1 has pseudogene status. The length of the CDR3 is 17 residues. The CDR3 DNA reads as TGTGCCAGCAGCAAAGCCTGTAGGGGAAGAAGGTCCTACGAGCAGTACTTC. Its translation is CASSKACRGRRSYEQYF.

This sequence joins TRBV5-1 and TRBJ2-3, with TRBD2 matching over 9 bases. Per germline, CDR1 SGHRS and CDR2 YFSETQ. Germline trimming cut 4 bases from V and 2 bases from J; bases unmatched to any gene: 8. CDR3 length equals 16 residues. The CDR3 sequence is CASSRGSGRNTDTQYF. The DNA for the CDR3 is TGCGCCAGCAGCCGAGGAAGCGGGAGGAACACAGATACGCAGTATTTT.

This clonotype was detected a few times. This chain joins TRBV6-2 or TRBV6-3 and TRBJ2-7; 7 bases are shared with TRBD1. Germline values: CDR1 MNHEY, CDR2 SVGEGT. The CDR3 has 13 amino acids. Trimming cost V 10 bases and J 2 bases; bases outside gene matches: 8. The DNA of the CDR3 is TGTGCCAACAGCCCCGGACAGGCCTACGAGCAGTACTTC. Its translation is CANSPGQAYEQYF.